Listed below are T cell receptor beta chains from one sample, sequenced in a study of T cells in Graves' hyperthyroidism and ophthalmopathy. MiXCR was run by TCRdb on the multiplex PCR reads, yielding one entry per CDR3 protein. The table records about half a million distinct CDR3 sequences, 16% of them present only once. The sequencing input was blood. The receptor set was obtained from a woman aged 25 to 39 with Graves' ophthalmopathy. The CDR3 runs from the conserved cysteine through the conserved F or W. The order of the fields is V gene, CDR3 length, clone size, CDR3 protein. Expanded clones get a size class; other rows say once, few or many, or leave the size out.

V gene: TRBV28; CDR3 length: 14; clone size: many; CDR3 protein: CASSLGGPWAPLHF
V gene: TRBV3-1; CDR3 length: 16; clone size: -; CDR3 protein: CASSQEGQGDSVEQYF
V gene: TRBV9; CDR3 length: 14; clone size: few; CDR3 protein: CASSPGYNAGEQYF
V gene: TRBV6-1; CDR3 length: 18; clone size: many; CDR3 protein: CASSYASPGQSFHNEQFF
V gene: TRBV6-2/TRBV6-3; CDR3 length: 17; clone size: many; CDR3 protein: CASSYDGRLAGYNEQFF
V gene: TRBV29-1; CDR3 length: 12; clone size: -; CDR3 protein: CSARLVTGELFF
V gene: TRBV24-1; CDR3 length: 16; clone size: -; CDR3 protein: CATSDFDSHSNQPQHF
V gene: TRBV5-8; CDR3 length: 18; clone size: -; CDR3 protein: CASSQLGLAGEGYNEQFF
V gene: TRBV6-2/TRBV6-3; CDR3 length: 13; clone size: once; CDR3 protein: CASESLSAGELFF
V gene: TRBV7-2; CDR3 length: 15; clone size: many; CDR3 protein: CASSLDRAYYNEQFF
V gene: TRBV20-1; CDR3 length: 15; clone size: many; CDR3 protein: CSASSGTGGAYEQYF
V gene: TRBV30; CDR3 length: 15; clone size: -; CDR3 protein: CAWSSAGLLTVEAFF
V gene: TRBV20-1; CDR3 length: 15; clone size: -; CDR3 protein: CSARRDREAKNIQYF
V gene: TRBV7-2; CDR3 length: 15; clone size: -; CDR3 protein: CASSYSPLPYNEQFF
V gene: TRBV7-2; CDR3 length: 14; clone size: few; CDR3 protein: CASSLAVNTGELFF
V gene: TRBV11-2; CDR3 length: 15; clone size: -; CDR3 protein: CASSLGIPGKETQYF
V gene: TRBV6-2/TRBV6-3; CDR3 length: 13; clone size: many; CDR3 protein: CASNRGIPYEQYF
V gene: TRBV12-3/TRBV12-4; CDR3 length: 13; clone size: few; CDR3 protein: CASSFAGGEPQHF
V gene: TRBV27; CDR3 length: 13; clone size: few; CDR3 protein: CASSWARWYEQYF
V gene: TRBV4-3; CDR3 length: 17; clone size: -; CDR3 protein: CASSQVIAGGNWDTQYF
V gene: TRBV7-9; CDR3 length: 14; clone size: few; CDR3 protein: CASSLDAFNSPLHF
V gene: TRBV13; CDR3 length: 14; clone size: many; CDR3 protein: CASSATVSSYEQYF
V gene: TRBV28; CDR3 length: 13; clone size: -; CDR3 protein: CASGLAGDVEQFF
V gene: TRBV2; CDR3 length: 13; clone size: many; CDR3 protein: CASWGDPSNEQFF
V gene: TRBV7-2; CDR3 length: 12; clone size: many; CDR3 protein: CASSLTRAEAFF
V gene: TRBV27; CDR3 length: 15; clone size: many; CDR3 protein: CASSLTSSSGDEQFF
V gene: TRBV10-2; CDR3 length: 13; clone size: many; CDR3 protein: CASRHSMNTEAFF
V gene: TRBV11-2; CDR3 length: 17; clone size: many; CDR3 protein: CASSLDWASREWDEQFF
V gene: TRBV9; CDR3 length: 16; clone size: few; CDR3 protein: CASSVGGAGNQETQYF
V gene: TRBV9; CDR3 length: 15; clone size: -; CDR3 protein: CASSVEASGNYEQYF
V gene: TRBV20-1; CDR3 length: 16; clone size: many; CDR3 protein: CSARDPTGSTNEKLFF
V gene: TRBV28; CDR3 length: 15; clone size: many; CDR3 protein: CASSSIAGGPVEQYF
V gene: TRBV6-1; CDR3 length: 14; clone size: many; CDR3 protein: CASSDLYSNQPQHF
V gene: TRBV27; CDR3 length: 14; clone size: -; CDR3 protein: CASSSGTSWYEQYF
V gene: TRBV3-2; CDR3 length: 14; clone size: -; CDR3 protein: CASSNPGSTGELFF
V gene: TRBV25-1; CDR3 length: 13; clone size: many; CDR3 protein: CASTGTGDYGYTF
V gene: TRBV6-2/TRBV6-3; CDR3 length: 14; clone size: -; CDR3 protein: CASSSGGGTGELFF
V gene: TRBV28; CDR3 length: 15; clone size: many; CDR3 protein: CASSAWTADNEKLFF
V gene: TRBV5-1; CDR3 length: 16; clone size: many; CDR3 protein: CASSLLAGDYTDTQYF
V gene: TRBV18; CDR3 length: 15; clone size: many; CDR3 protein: CASSPSVPGSYGYTF
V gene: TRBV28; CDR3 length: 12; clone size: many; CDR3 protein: CASRGGFGGYTF
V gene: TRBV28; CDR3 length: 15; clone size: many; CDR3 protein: CASSPRQGITDTQYF
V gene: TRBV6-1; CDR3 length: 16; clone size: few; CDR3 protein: CASRPAEGQVNTEAFF
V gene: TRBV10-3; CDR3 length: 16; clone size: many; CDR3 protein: CAISGTGGTNTGELFF
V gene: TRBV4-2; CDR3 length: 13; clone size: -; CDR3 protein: CASSQERVYEQYF
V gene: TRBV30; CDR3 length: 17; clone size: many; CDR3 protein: CAWSVTGGRLSGSPLHF
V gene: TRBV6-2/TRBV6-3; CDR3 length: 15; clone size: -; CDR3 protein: CASSYYGQGRAEQYF
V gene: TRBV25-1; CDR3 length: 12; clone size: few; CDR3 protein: CASQGTGNTIYF
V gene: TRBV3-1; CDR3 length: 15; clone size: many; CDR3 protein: CASSHPLAGFETQYF
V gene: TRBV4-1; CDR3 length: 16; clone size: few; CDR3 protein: CASSQELAGGINEQFF
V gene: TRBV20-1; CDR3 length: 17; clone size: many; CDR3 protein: CSARDLLVQGNNEKLFF
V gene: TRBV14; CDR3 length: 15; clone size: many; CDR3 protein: CASSQARTRNNEQFF
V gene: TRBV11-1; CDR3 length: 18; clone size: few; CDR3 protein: CASSSPLGTSGRSYEQYF
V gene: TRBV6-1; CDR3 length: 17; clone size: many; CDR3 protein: CASSGSGTSGSWYEQYF
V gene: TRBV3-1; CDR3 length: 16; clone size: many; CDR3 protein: CASSPYPGQGANGYTF
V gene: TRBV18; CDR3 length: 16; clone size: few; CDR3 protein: CASSPFQLAPTDTQYF
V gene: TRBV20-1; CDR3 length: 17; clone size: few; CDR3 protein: CSARPFGGGTSTDTQYF
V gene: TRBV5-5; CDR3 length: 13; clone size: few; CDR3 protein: CASSSETLYEQYF